A single sample is the source of the 17 T cell receptor beta chains below, sequenced in a study of human T cells and chemical hapten exposure. The sample's time point: pre-sensitization, week 0. Treatment indicated: therapeutic diphenylcyclopropenone sensitization with weekly scalp DPC. TCRdb fed the RACE reads into MiXCR, producing one record per CDR3 protein. The sample consists of roughly 120,000 distinct CDR3 sequences, roughly 13% of them appearing once. The sequencing here drew on whole blood, taken in connection with sensitization to the hapten diphenylcyclopropenone (DPC). Receptor source: a woman between 18 and 29 years old with alopecia areata. Some clones in this sample may be carry-over from other donors' samples.

V gene TRBV12-3 or TRBV12-4 combines with J gene TRBJ1-4, with 7 bases matching TRBD1. The junction had 8 bases not matched to a gene; V was cut back by 5 bases and J by 8 bases. The CDR3 has 14 amino acids. This CDR3 is CASSPTGVGEKLFF. The DNA for the CDR3 is TGTGCCAGCAGTCCTACAGGGGTAGGAGAAAAACTGTTTTTT.

The rearrangement links TRBV12-3 or TRBV12-4 to TRBJ1-5; TRBD1 aligns across 10 bases. V was pared by 3 bases and J by 3 bases, with 8 bases of the junction left unmatched. There are 17 residues in the CDR3. The CDR3 sequence: CASSFSATGGFNQPQHF. CDR3 coding DNA: TGTGCCAGCAGTTTCTCGGCGACAGGGGGCTTCAATCAGCCCCAGCATTTT.

This clonotype was seen more than once but under ten times. V is TRBV7-8 and J is TRBJ2-7; TRBD1 matches 8 bases. The CDR3 has 14 amino acids. Germline trimming cut 5 bases from V and 5 bases from J; bases unmatched to any gene: 8. Per the germline V gene, CDR1 is SGHVS and CDR2 is FQNEAQ. CDR3 DNA: TGTGCCAGCAGCCCCGGACAGGGCTGGAACGAGCAGTACTTC. This encodes CASSPGQGWNEQYF.

This chain's CDR3 is CASTPGGANYGYTF. The CDR3 nucleotides read TGTGCCAGCACCCCTGGCGGGGCTAACTATGGCTACACCTTC. The J gene is TRBJ1-2, the V gene TRBV2; no clear D. V gave up 7 bases and J gave up 0 bases, with 12 bases separating them. The CDR3 consists of 14 residues. Germline loops: CDR1 SNHLY, CDR2 FYNNEI.

This rearrangement joins TRBV7-2 to TRBJ2-3; 8 bases align to TRBD1. Germline lookup yields CDR1 SGHTA and CDR2 FQGNSA. CDR3 length equals 15 residues. The V and J ends lost 1 base and 5 bases, in that order; junction bases with no gene match: 5. CDR3 DNA sequence: TGTGCCAGCAGCTTAGATAACAGGGGGATAGATACGCAGTATTTT. Translated, it gives CASSLDNRGIDTQYF.

This clonotype was detected ten times or more. This chain joins TRBV5-1 and TRBJ1-5; the D is unclear. V shed 4 bases and J shed 1 base, with 6 bases lying between them. CDR1 is SGHRS and CDR2 is YFSETQ in the germline V gene. This CDR3 comprises 13 residues. In DNA, the CDR3 is TGCGCCAGCAGCCCGGACAGCAATCAGCCCCAGCATTTT. This translates into CASSPDSNQPQHF. Supplemented by reference TRBV5-1 and TRBJ1-5, the full variable domain reads KAGVTQTPRYLIKTRGQQVTLSCSPISGHRSVSWYQQTPGQGLQFLFEYFSETQRNKGNFPGRFSGRQFSNSRSEMNVSTLELGDSALYLCASSPDSNQPQHFGDGTRLSIL.

This clonotype has only a few counts. This chain uses TRBV6-1 with TRBJ1-3, with 7 bases aligning to TRBD1. J lost 2 bases, V lost 8 bases, and 6 bases had no gene match. Per germline, CDR1 MNHNS and CDR2 SASEGT. The CDR3 is made up of 14 amino acids. In DNA, the CDR3 is TGTGCCAGCCAGGGCAGGGGGACTGGAAACACCATATATTTT. It specifies CASQGRGTGNTIYF.

This clonotype was detected ten times or more. V gene TRBV14 combines with J gene TRBJ2-5; maybe TRBD2 (7 bases). Germline V gene lookup returns CDR1 SGHDN and CDR2 FVKESK. There are 15 residues in the CDR3. Trimming removed 2 bases at V and 4 bases at J, with 14 bases between. The CDR3 sequence is CASSQNRGARETQYF. The CDR3 DNA reads as TGTGCCAGCAGCCAAAACCGGGGGGCACGAGAGACCCAGTACTTC.

The V call is TRBV2, the J call TRBJ2-2, with a tentative D call TRBD2 (7 bases). Trimming took off 8 bases at V and 4 bases at J, with 26 bases between the two ends. Germline CDR1 reads SNHLY; CDR2 reads FYNNEI. The length of the CDR3 is 18 residues. CDR3 region: CASSHVGGPGPTTGELFF. CDR3 in DNA: TGTGCCAGCTCCCATGTCGGGGGGCCCGGACCAACCACCGGGGAGCTGTTTTTT.

The rearrangement uses TRBV28 and TRBJ2-3; either TRBD1 or TRBD2 may supply D (5 bases each). V was cut by 2 bases and J by 4 bases, with 19 bases left in between. The CDR3 covers 17 residues. CDR1 MDHEN and CDR2 SYDVKM come from the germline V gene. The CDR3 bases are TGTGCCAGCAGTTTAAGGAGGCTCGACCGCAGGGCAGATACGCAGTATTTT. This codes for CASSLRRLDRRADTQYF.

The chain uses TRBV3-1 and TRBJ2-7, with no clear D. The CDR3 runs to 15 residues. Per germline, CDR1 LGHDT and CDR2 YNNKEL (reference sequence). V lost 3 bases, J lost 0 bases, and 12 bases lay in between. This CDR3 is CASSQVLKSSYEQYF. Here the CDR3 DNA reads TGTGCCAGCAGCCAGGTCCTGAAATCCTCCTACGAGCAGTACTTC.

This clonotype has just a few counts. The chain uses TRBV18 and TRBJ1-4; D not certain. Looked up from germline, CDR1 is KGHSH and CDR2 is LQKENI. V lost 3 bases and J 6 bases, leaving 5 bases between the germline ends. The length of the CDR3 is 12 residues. The CDR3: CASSPAYEKLFF. CDR3 DNA sequence: TGTGCCAGCTCACCGGCCTATGAAAAACTGTTTTTT.

In its sample, this clonotype was seen a few times. J is TRBJ1-5 and V is TRBV4-1; D perhaps matches TRBD1 (5 bases). The germline gives CDR1 MGHRA, CDR2 YSYEKL. V lost 0 bases and J lost 12, with 18 bases in between. CDR3 size: 15 residues. CDR3 in DNA: TGCGCCAGCAGCCAAGATCACAGGACCCTTGGGTTCCAGCATTTT. Its translation is CASSQDHRTLGFQHF.

This clonotype was counted many times. The J gene is TRBJ2-7, the V gene TRBV16, with no clear D. Germline V lookup: CDR1 KGHSY, CDR2 FQNENV. This CDR3 comprises 12 residues. The germline V and J ends were trimmed by 4 bases and 6 bases, with 10 bases remaining between them. The CDR3 DNA sequence: TGTGCCAGCAGCCGACGACTGGGCGAGCAGTACTTC. Protein: CASSRRLGEQYF.

This chain connects TRBV9 to TRBJ2-3; TRBD2 aligns across 10 bases. Trimming removed 4 bases from V and 0 bases from J; junction bases left unmatched: 11. The CDR3 sequence is 18 residues long. Germline V gene sequence: CDR1 SGDLS, CDR2 YYNGEE. The CDR3 loop is CASSPRASGGLSTDTQYF. The CDR3 bases are TGTGCCAGCAGCCCTCGGGCTAGCGGGGGCCTTAGCACAGATACGCAGTATTTT.

This clonotype has a handful of counts. This CDR3 is CSVRAYNEQFF. CDR3 nucleotides: TGCAGCGTAAGAGCTTACAATGAGCAGTTCTTC. This rearrangement joins TRBV29-1 to TRBJ2-1, with D uncertain. Trimming took 6 bases from V and 4 from J, leaving 7 bases between them. This CDR3 region has 11 residues. CDR1 and CDR2 (germline): SQVTM, ANQGSEA.

This clonotype was counted many times. The chain is built from TRBV10-3 and TRBJ1-2, with TRBD1 as a possible D gene (5 bases). The CDR3 is made up of 13 amino acids. The V end was cut by 5 bases, the J end by 9 bases, with 16 bases between. Germline V gene lookup returns CDR1 ENHRY and CDR2 SYGVKD. The CDR3 reads CAISRDPLLSYTF. CDR3 in DNA: TGTGCCATCAGTCGGGACCCCCTCCTAAGCTACACCTTC.